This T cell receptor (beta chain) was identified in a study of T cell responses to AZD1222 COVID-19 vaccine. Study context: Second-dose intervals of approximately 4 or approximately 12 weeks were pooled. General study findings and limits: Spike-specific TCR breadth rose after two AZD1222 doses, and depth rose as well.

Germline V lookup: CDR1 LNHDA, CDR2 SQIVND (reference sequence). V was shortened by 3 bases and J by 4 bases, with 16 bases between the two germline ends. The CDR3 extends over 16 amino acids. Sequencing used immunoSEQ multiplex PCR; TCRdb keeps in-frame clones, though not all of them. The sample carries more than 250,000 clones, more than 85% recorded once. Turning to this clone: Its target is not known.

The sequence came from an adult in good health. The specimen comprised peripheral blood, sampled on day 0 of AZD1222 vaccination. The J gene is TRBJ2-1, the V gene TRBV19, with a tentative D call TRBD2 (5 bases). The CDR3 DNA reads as TGTGCCAGTAGTATTGACGAGGGTGTGGTATACAATGAGCAGTTCTTC. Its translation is CASSIDEGVVYNEQFF.